These 14 T cell receptor beta chains were all obtained from the same sample, sequenced in a study of blood T cells in healthy people across ages. Then a second PCR, running roughly 7 to 11 cycles, was carried out with a sample-barcoded 5' primer and a J-beta primer mix. TCRdb used MiXCR to reprocess the 5' RACE reads, holding one entry per CDR3 protein. Of approximately 810,000 distinct CDR3 sequences listed, 29% are singletons. Sequencing was carried out using blood. The receptors stem from a woman at least 80 years old in good health.

This clonotype was observed a few times. The V gene is TRBV4-3, the J gene TRBJ1-6; a possible D gene is TRBD1 (6 bases). The germline V gene encodes CDR1 LGHNA and CDR2 YSLEER. The germline V and J ends were trimmed by 0 bases and 10 bases, with 16 bases remaining between them. The CDR3 runs to 16 residues. The CDR3 nucleotides are TGCGCCAGCAGCCAAGAGCTACAGGGAAGCCACTCACCCCTCCACTTT. It specifies CASSQELQGSHSPLHF.

Concerning this clonotype: A clone one base away is much larger, so this may be a read error. The rearrangement joins TRBV20-1 to TRBJ2-7, with a weak D call TRBD2 (5 bases). The CDR3 runs 13 residues. V lost 2 bases, J lost 7 bases, and 15 bases lay in between. Germline loops: CDR1 DFQATT, CDR2 SNEGSKA (reference sequence). The CDR3 coding sequence is TGCAGTGCTAGATTACCGGGAAGGAATGAGCAGTACTTC. Translating gives CSARLPGRNEQYF.

This clonotype has a count of ten or more. This may arise from a read error, as a much more abundant clone is one base away. V and J are TRBV7-6 and TRBJ2-5; possible D gene TRBD1, 6 bases. This CDR3 has 17 amino acids. Germline-derived CDR1 and CDR2 are SGHVS and FNYEAQ. V lost 5 bases to trimming and J lost 11 bases, with 30 bases between them. The DNA for the CDR3 is TGTGCCAGCAGCCGGACCTCCGGGACAAGAACAAACAATGAGCAGTACTTC. Translating it yields CASSRTSGTRTNNEQYF. Complete variable domain (other parts from reference TRBV7-6 and TRBJ2-5): GAGVSQSPRYKVTKRGQDVALRCDPISGHVSLYWYRQALGQGPEFLTYFNYEAQQDKSGLPNDRFSAERPEGSISTLTIQRTEQRDSAMYRCASSRTSGTRTNNEQYFGPGTRLLVL.

This clonotype has a handful of counts. A much larger clone sits a single nucleotide away, making a read error possible. The chain couples TRBV12-3 or TRBV12-4 to TRBJ2-7; the match to TRBD2 covers 9 bases. The CDR3 loop spans 15 amino acids. Losses at the gene ends were 8 bases for V and 7 bases for J; bases not matched to a gene: 15. The CDR3 nucleotides read TGTGCCAGCGCGCCCCGTAGCGGGGGATACAATGAGCAGTACTTC. Translating gives CASAPRSGGYNEQYF.

This clonotype was counted only a few times. With a much larger clone just one base away, this may be a read error. The rearrangement joins TRBV5-1 to TRBJ2-5, with 11 bases aligning to TRBD1. The CDR3 sequence is 15 residues long. CDR1 and CDR2 (germline): SGHRS, YFSETQ. V was pared by 3 bases and J by 5 bases, with 6 bases of the junction left unmatched. CDR3 amino acids: CASSWGQGVMETQYF. The CDR3 DNA sequence: TGCGCCAGCAGCTGGGGACAGGGGGTCATGGAGACCCAGTACTTC.

There are a few counts of this clonotype. This may be a read error, as it is one base from a much larger clone. The chain carries TRBV5-1 and TRBJ2-1, with no clear D. The germline V and J ends were trimmed by 4 bases and 2 bases, with 13 bases remaining between them. The V gene's germline CDR1 is SGHRS and CDR2 YFSETQ. The CDR3 has 15 residues. The chain's CDR3 is CASSTRVRTYNEQFF. The CDR3 DNA reads as TGCGCCAGCAGCACCCGAGTCAGGACCTACAATGAGCAGTTCTTC.

For this clonotype: This may arise from a read error, as a much more abundant clone is one base away. V and J are TRBV29-1 and TRBJ2-1; TRBD1 might be the D (5 bases). This CDR3 has 13 residues. Trimming removed 5 bases at V and 13 bases at J, with 21 bases between. Germline V gene data show CDR1 as SQVTM and CDR2 as ANQGSEA. The CDR3 protein is CSVIIRASETQFF. The CDR3 DNA follows: TGCAGCGTTATAATCAGGGCGTCAGAGACCCAGTTCTTC.

This clonotype turned up a few times. V is TRBV7-2 and J is TRBJ2-2; D possibly corresponds to TRBD2 (5 bases). The CDR3 totals 14 residues. The V and J ends lost 3 bases and 5 bases respectively, with 10 bases between them. Germline V lookup: CDR1 SGHTA, CDR2 FQGNSA. Written as DNA, the CDR3 is TGTGCCAGCAGCTTTGCCGGGGTTACCGGGGAGCTGTTTTTT. Translation: CASSFAGVTGELFF.

The chain is built from TRBV7-9 and TRBJ1-1, with 7 bases lining up with TRBD1. V shed 6 bases and J 4 bases; nucleotides not matched to a gene: 5. The CDR3 runs 13 residues. Germline lookup yields CDR1 SEHNR and CDR2 FQNEAQ (reference sequence). In nucleotides, the CDR3 is TGTGCCAGCAGGACAGGGTGGGGCACTGAAGCTTTCTTT. Translating gives CASRTGWGTEAFF.

As to this clonotype: One junction end does not reproduce the germline sequence, and a read error may be involved. The V and J genes are TRBV12-3 or TRBV12-4 and TRBJ2-3; 9 nucleotides agree with TRBD2. The CDR3 is made up of 14 amino acids. The CDR3 reads CAGREGLARDTQYF. For the CDR3, the DNA is TGTGCCGGCAGGGAAGGACTAGCGCGGGATACGCAGTATTTT.

Ten or more counts support this clonotype. This sequence joins TRBV20-1 and TRBJ2-1; 8 bases fit TRBD2. Germline values: CDR1 DFQATT, CDR2 SNEGSKA (reference sequence). V trimming: 5 bases; J trimming: 1 base; junction bases outside the gene matches: 10. This CDR3 has 16 residues. The CDR3 DNA is TGCAGTGCTCGCGCCGGTGGCGGGGGGTCCTACAATGAGCAGTTCTTC. It yields the protein CSARAGGGGSYNEQFF.

The rearrangement links TRBV5-6 to TRBJ2-4; 7 bases align to TRBD2. Germline loops: CDR1 SGHDT, CDR2 YYEEEE. Germline trimming cut 2 bases from V and 6 bases from J; bases unmatched to any gene: 8. The CDR3 runs 15 residues. As DNA, the CDR3 is TGTGCCAGCAGCTTTAAAACGGGGGGACGAAACATTCAGTACTTC. It encodes CASSFKTGGRNIQYF.

In regard to this clonotype: This could be a read error, since a much larger clone is one nucleotide away. Because it lacks the conserved phenylalanine or tryptophan at the end, this CDR3 is likely a read error. This chain connects TRBV6-2 or TRBV6-3 to TRBJ2-3; D assignment may be TRBD1 or TRBD2 (5 bases each). V lost 4 bases to trimming and J lost 6 bases, with 14 bases between them. Germline V lookup: CDR1 MNHEY, CDR2 SVGEGT. This CDR3 is built from 14 residues. CDR3 loop: CASSWGGGWDTQYL. CDR3 bases: TGTGCCAGCAGTTGGGGCGGAGGTTGGGATACGCAGTATTTG.

Of note for this clonotype: With a much larger clone just one base away, this may be a read error. CDR3 sequence (DNA): TGTGCCAGCAGTTACTCTCCTAGCGGGGGCCCCAATGAGCAGTACTTC. Protein: CASSYSPSGGPNEQYF. The gene calls are TRBV6-2 or TRBV6-3 and TRBJ2-5, with TRBD2 matching 10 bases. The germline V gene has CDR1 MNHEY and CDR2 SVGEGT. This CDR3 comprises 16 residues. After removal of 0 bases from V and 11 bases from J, the junction contained 12 bases not matched to a gene.